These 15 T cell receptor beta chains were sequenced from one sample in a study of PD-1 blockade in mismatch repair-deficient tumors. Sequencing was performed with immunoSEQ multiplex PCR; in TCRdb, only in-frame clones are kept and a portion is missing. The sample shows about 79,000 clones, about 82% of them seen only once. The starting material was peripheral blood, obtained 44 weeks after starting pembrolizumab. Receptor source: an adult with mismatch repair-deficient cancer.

CDR3 sequence (DNA): TGTGCCAGCAGCGTAGGGTCGACGGCGACCGGGGAGCTGTTTTTT. It yields the protein CASSVGSTATGELFF. The V call is TRBV9, the J call TRBJ2-2; no firm D call. V was cut by 0 bases and J by 5 bases, with 11 bases left in between. This CDR3 has 15 residues. Germline loops: CDR1 SGDLS, CDR2 YYNGEE. Full variable domain (remainder filled in from reference TRBV9 and TRBJ2-2): DSGVTQTPKHLITATGQRVTLRCSPRSGDLSVYWYQQSLDQGLQFLIQYYNGEERAKGNILERFSAQQFPDLHSELNLSSLELGDSALYFCASSVGSTATGELFFGEGSRLTVL.

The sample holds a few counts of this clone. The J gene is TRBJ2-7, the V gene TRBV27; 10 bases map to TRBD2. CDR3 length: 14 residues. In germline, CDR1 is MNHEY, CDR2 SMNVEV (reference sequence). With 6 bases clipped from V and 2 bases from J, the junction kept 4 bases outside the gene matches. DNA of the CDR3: TGTGCCAGCAGCTACACTAGCGGGGCCTACGAGCAGTACTTC. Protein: CASSYTSGAYEQYF.

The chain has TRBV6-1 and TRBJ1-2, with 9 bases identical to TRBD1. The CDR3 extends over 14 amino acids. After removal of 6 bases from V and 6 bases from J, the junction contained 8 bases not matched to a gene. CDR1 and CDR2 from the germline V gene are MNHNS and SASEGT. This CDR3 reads CASSSQGALDGYTF. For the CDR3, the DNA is TGTGCCAGCAGCTCACAGGGGGCGCTTGATGGCTACACCTTC.

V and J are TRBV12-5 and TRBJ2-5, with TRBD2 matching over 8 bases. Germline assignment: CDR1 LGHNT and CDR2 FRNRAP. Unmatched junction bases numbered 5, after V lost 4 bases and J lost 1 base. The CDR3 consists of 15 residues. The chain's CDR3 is CASGSGLVGQETQYF. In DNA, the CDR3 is TGTGCTAGTGGTTCGGGACTAGTTGGCCAAGAGACCCAGTACTTC.

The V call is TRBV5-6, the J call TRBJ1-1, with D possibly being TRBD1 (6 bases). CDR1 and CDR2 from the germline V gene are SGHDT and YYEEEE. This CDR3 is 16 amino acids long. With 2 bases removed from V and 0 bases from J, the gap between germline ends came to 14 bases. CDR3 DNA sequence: TGTGCCAGCAGCTTTCACACAGGGATAATGAACACTGAAGCTTTCTTT. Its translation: CASSFHTGIMNTEAFF.

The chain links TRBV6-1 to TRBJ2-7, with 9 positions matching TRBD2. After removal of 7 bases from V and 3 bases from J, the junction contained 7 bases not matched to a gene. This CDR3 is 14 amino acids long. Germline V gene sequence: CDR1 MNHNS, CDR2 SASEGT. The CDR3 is CASKVGAGGYEQYF. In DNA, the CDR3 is TGTGCCAGCAAGGTCGGAGCGGGAGGCTACGAGCAGTACTTC.

In DNA, the CDR3 is TGTGCCAGCAGCTTAGCTTTTGCGGGGGCAAGCGGGGAGCTGTTTTTT. It is translated as CASSLAFAGASGELFF. The V gene is TRBV11-2, the J gene TRBJ2-2; D perhaps matches TRBD2 (7 bases). With 1 base removed from V and 7 bases from J, the gap between germline ends came to 16 bases. CDR1 and CDR2 (germline): SGHAT, FQNNGV. The CDR3 loop spans 16 amino acids.

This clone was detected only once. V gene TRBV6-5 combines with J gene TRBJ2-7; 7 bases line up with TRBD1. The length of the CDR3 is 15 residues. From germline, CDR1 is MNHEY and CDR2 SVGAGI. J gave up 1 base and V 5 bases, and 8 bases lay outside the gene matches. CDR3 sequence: CASSTRKTGSYEQYF. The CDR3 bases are TGTGCCAGCAGTACCCGGAAGACAGGGTCCTACGAGCAGTACTTC.

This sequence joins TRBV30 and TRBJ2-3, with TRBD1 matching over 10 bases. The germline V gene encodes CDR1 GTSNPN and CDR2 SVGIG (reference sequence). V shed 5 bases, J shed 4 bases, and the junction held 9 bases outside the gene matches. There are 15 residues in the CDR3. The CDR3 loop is CAWESGTGVSDTQYF. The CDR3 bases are TGTGCCTGGGAGAGCGGGACAGGGGTTTCAGATACGCAGTATTTT.

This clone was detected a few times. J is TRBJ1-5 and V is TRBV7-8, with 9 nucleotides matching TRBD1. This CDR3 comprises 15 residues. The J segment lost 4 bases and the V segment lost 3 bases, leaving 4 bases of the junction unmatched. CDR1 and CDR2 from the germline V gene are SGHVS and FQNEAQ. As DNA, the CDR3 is TGTGCCAGCAGCTTCCAGGGGACAGGGAATCAGCCCCAGCATTTT. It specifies CASSFQGTGNQPQHF.

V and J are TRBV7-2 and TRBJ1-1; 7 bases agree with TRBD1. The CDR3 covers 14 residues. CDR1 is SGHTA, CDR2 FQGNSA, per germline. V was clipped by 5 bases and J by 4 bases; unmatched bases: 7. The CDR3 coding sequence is TGTGCCAGCAGCCTAAGACAGGGTGGCACTGAAGCTTTCTTT. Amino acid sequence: CASSLRQGGTEAFF.

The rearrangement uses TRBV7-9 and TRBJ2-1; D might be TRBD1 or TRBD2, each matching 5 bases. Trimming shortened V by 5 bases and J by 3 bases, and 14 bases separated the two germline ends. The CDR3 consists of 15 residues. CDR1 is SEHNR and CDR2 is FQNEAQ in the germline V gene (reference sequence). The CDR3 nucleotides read TGTGCCAGCAGCAAAATCCGGGGCTTCTACAATGAGCAGTTCTTC. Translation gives CASSKIRGFYNEQFF.

CDR3 bases: TGTGCCAGCAGTTTACGGGGGAGCGGGGAGACCCAGTACTTC. Encoded protein: CASSLRGSGETQYF. The chain carries TRBV27 and TRBJ2-5; perhaps TRBD2 as D (6 bases). Germline loops: CDR1 MNHEY, CDR2 SMNVEV (reference sequence). This CDR3 comprises 14 residues. The germline V and J ends were trimmed by 2 bases and 5 bases, with 12 bases remaining between them.

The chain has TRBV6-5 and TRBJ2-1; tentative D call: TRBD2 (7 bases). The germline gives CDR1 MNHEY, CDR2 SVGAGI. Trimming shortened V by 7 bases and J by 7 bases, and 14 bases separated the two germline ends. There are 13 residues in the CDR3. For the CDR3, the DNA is TGTGCCAGCACTCGGAAGGGGGGGAATGAGCAGTTCTTC. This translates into CASTRKGGNEQFF.

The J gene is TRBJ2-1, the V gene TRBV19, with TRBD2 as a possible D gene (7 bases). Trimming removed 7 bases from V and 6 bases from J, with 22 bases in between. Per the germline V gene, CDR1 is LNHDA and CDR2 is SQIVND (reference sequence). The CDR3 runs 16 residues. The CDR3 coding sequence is TGTGCCAGTAACTCAGGGAGGGGGGTCCTACGCAATGAGCAGTTCTTC. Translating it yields CASNSGRGVLRNEQFF.